Listed here is a single T cell receptor (beta chain). No antigen is known for it. The PCR had 60 Vbeta and 13 Jbeta primers. The assay was immunoSEQ multiplex PCR, and TCRdb's table has in-frame clones only and misses some. The ten top clones account for roughly 6.7%, within a sample of about 200,000 clones. The data stem from a study of cytomegalovirus exposure and HLA in healthy donors. Whole-study context: A preliminary data release comprised 70 million to 95 million unique TCRs obtained from HLA-typed donors.

V lost 6 bases to trimming and J lost 0 bases, with 12 bases between them. In germline, CDR1 is MNHNY, CDR2 SVGAGI (reference sequence). This CDR3 has 16 residues. The study, taken as a whole, reports: In a later analysis, several top co-occurrence clusters appeared linked to parvovirus B19, influenza, CMV and Epstein-Barr virus. Cytomegalovirus status was reportedly diagnosed by the classifier with high sensitivity and specificity. Per a prior analysis, the majority of TCR beta V segments were productive roughly 90% or roughly 30% of the time.

This chain connects TRBV6-6 to TRBJ2-6, with D perhaps TRBD2 (5 bases). The sequence was collected from a man aged 25-45 years in good health and CMV-seronegative. Sequenced input: PBMCs. Here the CDR3 reads CASRSLGGSGANVLTF. The CDR3 DNA is TGTGCCAGCAGATCACTAGGAGGCTCTGGGGCCAACGTCCTGACTTTC.